This T cell receptor (beta chain) was profiled in a study of T cell responses to AZD1222 COVID-19 vaccine (dated by TCRdb to the early 2020s). Regarding the complete study: AZD1222 recipients with second doses at about 4 weeks or about 12 weeks were pooled, because spike-specific TCR depth and breadth did not differ between schedules. TCR sequencing was performed for about 250 trial participants, of whom approximately 200 were given two doses of AZD1222 and some 26 were given two doses of MenACWY control vaccine. Trial participants were enrolled by age into subgroups of 18-55, 56-69 and 70-plus years, and around 150, 29 and 61 TCR-sequenced participants, respectively, were included in these subgroups.

In the case of this clone: There is no known antigen for this receptor. No per-base quality is available; no much larger clone lies one base away.

The CDR3 regions of human TCRbeta chains were subjected to immunosequencing. Concerning the study's data processing: Repertoire TCRs were checked for matches against a reference library of SARS-CoV-2-specific TCRs that had been generated using the MIRA antigen-specificity platform. Breadth was defined as the fraction of unique TCRs that were SARS-CoV-2-associated. Depth was defined as the fraction of total T cells that were SARS-CoV-2-associated. Using the MIRA data, each spike-specific TCR was mapped to the spike region that the TCR reacts to and placed in a CD4 or CD8 class. Log10-transformed breadth and depth values were compared by one-way ANOVA with Sidak's multiple comparisons tests. The source is immuneACCESS, and TCRdb retained only in-frame sequences with V and J called. Part of the clones is not carried over; for the studies checked, unresolved V genes explain less than half of this, and the remainder is unexplained. Clonal size and the V and J genes are those of that table, whereas D and trimming came from the DNA. The sample table lists fewer than 100,000 clones, 70% to 90% of them with a count of one. About 13% of the sample is held by the ten biggest clonotypes.

General conclusions and limits of the study: The whole spike protein was spanned by vaccine-associated CD4 TCRs, and dominant responses were seen in regions 160-218 and 743-854. The 56-69-year group was small, and its depth increase did not reach significance, likely because of low power. Because no day 14 peak-response samples were available, repertoires were characterized only after the peak T cell response. Conclusions about previously exposed vaccinees are limited because only five to seven AZD1222 recipients were SARS-CoV-2 seropositive at baseline. Spike-specific TCR breadth and depth rose significantly after two AZD1222 doses compared with day 0 and with MenACWY recipients. Participants were mostly white British and included more females than males, and it was suggested by the authors that clonal diversity may have been underestimated. Reportedly, close to half of the unique spike-specific TCRs recognized epitopes lying outside the regions that are mutated in the B.1.351 and B.1.1.7 variants.

What the time point label conveys for this sample: baseline before first vaccination. The vaccinee samples were drawn from two UK trials, COV001 and COV002, one of which was a single-blind randomized controlled phase 2/3 trial testing AZD1222 (ChAdOx1 nCoV-19) in healthy adults. Trial participant PBMC samples were collected at day 0 and day 28 after the second dose for TCRbeta chain sequencing. This clonotype was obtained from an adult in good health. The sample in question was peripheral blood, obtained on day 0 of AZD1222 vaccination.

The DNA sequence is given as TGCGCCAGCAGGGAAAGCTACGAGCAGTACTTC. Its protein is CASRESYEQYF. Recombination connected TRBV5-1 to TRBJ2-7, with the D gene not clear enough to name. The CDR3 starts with the cysteine, ends with the phenylalanine, and has 11 residues. Here the CDR3 DNA is all that survives: 33 bases in frame from base 1. As encoded in the germline V gene, CDR1 is SGHRS while CDR2 is YFSETQ. V is reduced by 5 bases and J by 3 bases, leaving a spacing of 6 bases between them.